What follows are 21 T cell receptor beta chains derived from one specimen sequenced in a study of T cells after yellow fever vaccination (dated by TCRdb to the late 2010s). In light of the paper, this sample's treatment or condition label describes: live attenuated yellow fever vaccine strain. The protocol used for the library was 5' RACE. Instrument used: Illumina HiSeq 2500. TCRdb itself trimmed the public reads at Q25 with fastp, ran MiXCR and retained productive beta chains. Each CDR3 protein appears once, grouped with its most common genes and DNA. The sample yields 100,000 to 150,000 distinct CDR3 sequences; nearly 7.5% were counted once. In total, the top ten clones hold approximately 2.7% of the sample. Source: CD4+ T cells sorted from PBMCs, taken approximately 11 days after the first yellow fever vaccination. These receptors all stem from a man between 18 and 29 years old who received the YFV17D yellow fever vaccine.

This clonotype was counted at least ten times. In nucleotides, the CDR3 is TGTGCCAGCAGCTTAGATGGAGCGAACACCGGGGAGCTGTTTTTT. Residues: CASSLDGANTGELFF. The V and J genes are TRBV7-2 and TRBJ2-2; D unclear. The CDR3 totals 15 residues. The V and J ends lost 1 base and 0 bases respectively, with 6 bases between them. The germline V gene has CDR1 SGHTA and CDR2 FQGNSA.

There are many counts of this clonotype. J is TRBJ1-1 and V is TRBV6-5; D is perhaps TRBD1 (6 bases). CDR1 and CDR2 (germline): MNHEY, SVGAGI. The CDR3 contains 15 residues. Trimming cost V 0 bases and J 0 bases, with 8 bases left between them. CDR3 region: CASSYSNRVNTEAFF. The CDR3, as DNA: TGTGCCAGCAGTTACTCGAACAGGGTGAACACTGAAGCTTTCTTT.

Ten or more counts support this clonotype. This chain links TRBV7-2 with TRBJ2-3; TRBD1 matches 8 bases. V gave up 1 base and J gave up 3 bases; unmatched junction bases: 6. Germline V CDR1 and CDR2: SGHTA, FQGNSA. This CDR3 spans 16 amino acids. The DNA of the CDR3 is TGTGCCAGCAGCTTAGTAGCAGGGGGCAGTACAGATACGCAGTATTTT. The encoded protein is CASSLVAGGSTDTQYF.

The CDR3 DNA reads TGCGCCAGCAGCTTGCCCTTGGACTCCGGTGGTGAGCAGTTCTTC. As protein: CASSLPLDSGGEQFF. This chain connects TRBV5-1 to TRBJ2-1, with D perhaps matching TRBD2 (5 bases). The CDR3 totals 15 residues. Trimming shortened V by 1 base and J by 9 bases, and 17 bases separated the two germline ends. Germline loops: CDR1 SGHRS, CDR2 YFSETQ.

V is TRBV5-1 and J is TRBJ2-1; unclear D gene. CDR1 SGHRS and CDR2 YFSETQ come from the germline V gene. V lost 0 bases to trimming and J lost 13 bases, with 8 bases between them. This CDR3 spans 11 amino acids. CDR3 in amino acids: CASSLATVQFF. The CDR3 nucleotides are TGCGCCAGCAGCTTGGCGACTGTTCAGTTCTTC.

This clonotype turned up a few times. The rearrangement uses TRBV12-3 or TRBV12-4 and TRBJ1-2; D remains unclear. Trimming took off 6 bases at V and 4 bases at J, with 21 bases between the two ends. CDR3 length equals 16 residues. As DNA, the CDR3 is TGTGCCAGCAGCAGGCGCGCGGCGCCGGGCGGCTATGGCTACACCTTC. Protein product: CASSRRAAPGGYGYTF.

In this sample, this clonotype turned up a few times. The chain employs TRBV12-3 or TRBV12-4 and TRBJ1-4; D is uncertain. This CDR3 is built from 14 residues. With 6 bases removed from V and 3 bases from J, the gap between germline ends came to 11 bases. The CDR3 region has the DNA TGTGCCAGCAGCCCCGCCGGGGCTAATGAAAAACTGTTTTTT. Translated: CASSPAGANEKLFF.

For this clonotype: This may be a read error: a much more frequent sequence differs by one nucleotide. The V call is TRBV20-1, the J call TRBJ1-2; D not resolved. The V gene lost 5 bases and the J gene lost 4 bases, with 14 bases spanning the gap. Germline values: CDR1 DFQATT, CDR2 SNEGSKA (reference sequence). The CDR3 extends over 13 amino acids. CDR3 sequence reads: CSAPIGFLYGYTF. The CDR3, as DNA: TGCAGTGCTCCGATAGGATTTCTCTATGGCTACACCTTC.

This clonotype has just a few counts. The rearrangement links TRBV5-4 to TRBJ2-1; 13 nucleotides align to TRBD2. This CDR3 spans 15 amino acids. V dropped 4 bases and J dropped 8; count of bases not matched to a gene: 6. Germline assignment: CDR1 SGHNT and CDR2 YYREEE (reference sequence). CDR3 amino acids: CASSATSGGGDEQFF. CDR3 in DNA: TGTGCCAGCAGCGCCACTAGCGGGGGGGGCGATGAGCAGTTCTTC.

This clonotype was recorded at least ten times. This chain uses TRBV20-1 with TRBJ2-5, with 7 bases lining up with TRBD1. V was pared by 6 bases and J by 5 bases, with 9 bases of the junction left unmatched. Germline CDR1 and CDR2: DFQATT and SNEGSKA (reference sequence). The CDR3 has 13 residues. The CDR3 here is CSAGDSRTETQYF. In DNA form, the CDR3 reads TGCAGTGCAGGGGACAGTAGAACGGAGACCCAGTACTTC.

This clonotype was seen ten or more times. One end of the junction fails to match germline, which may point to a read error. The genes are TRBV5-1 and TRBJ2-1, with D tentatively TRBD2 (5 bases). Germline V CDR1 and CDR2: SGHRS, YFSETQ. This CDR3 comprises 13 residues. CDR3 protein: CASSLDGVTNGVF. The CDR3 DNA reads as TGCGCCAGCAGCTTGGATGGCGTCACTAACGGGGTCTTC.

In this sample, this clonotype turned up many times. This chain connects TRBV24-1 to TRBJ2-5; maybe TRBD1 (6 bases). V lost 3 bases, J lost 5 bases, and 15 bases lay in between. The CDR3 has 15 residues. The germline CDR1 and CDR2 sequences are KGHDR and SFDVKD. CDR3 DNA sequence: TGTGCCACCAGTGATCCCGGCCGTAGGGGGGAGACCCAGTACTTC. This encodes CATSDPGRRGETQYF.

Many counts were recorded for this clonotype. V gene TRBV27 combines with J gene TRBJ1-1, with no clear D. Germline CDR1 is MNHEY and CDR2 is SMNVEV (reference sequence). With 6 bases removed from V and 7 bases from J, the gap between germline ends came to 18 bases. The CDR3 totals 14 residues. DNA for the CDR3: TGTGCCAGCAGATATAGACCGGGCGGCCTTGAAGCTTTCTTT. This sequence encodes CASRYRPGGLEAFF.

This clonotype was observed at least ten times. The J gene is TRBJ1-2, the V gene TRBV6-5; TRBD1 might be the D (6 bases). Trimming took off 2 bases at V and 2 bases at J, with 12 bases between the two ends. Per the germline V gene, CDR1 is MNHEY and CDR2 is SVGAGI. The CDR3 is made up of 15 amino acids. The CDR3 nucleotides read TGTGCCAGCAGTTACCTCTCAGGGGCGAACTATGGCTACACCTTC. This gives the protein CASSYLSGANYGYTF.

This clonotype showed up many times. The chain is built from TRBV4-3 and TRBJ2-3; TRBD2 matches at 8 bases. J was trimmed by 6 bases and V by 0 bases; bases with no gene match: 8. The CDR3 is 16 residues long. The germline V gene encodes CDR1 LGHNA and CDR2 YSLEER. CDR3 DNA: TGCGCCAGCAGCCAAGAGGTCTTAGCGGGGATGGATACGCAGTATTTT. Its protein is CASSQEVLAGMDTQYF.

The V call is TRBV7-9, the J call TRBJ2-3, with 7 positions matching TRBD1. The ends lost 1 base at V and 4 bases at J; junction bases unmatched: 2. The CDR3 extends over 14 amino acids. The germline CDR1 and CDR2 sequences are SEHNR and FQNEAQ (reference sequence). Here the CDR3 DNA reads TGTGCCAGCAGCTTAGTCGACAGGGCAGATACGCAGTATTTT. As protein: CASSLVDRADTQYF.

This clonotype was counted a few times. The CDR3 sequence is CASSQGFTSGGSKNIQYF. CDR3 nucleotides: TGCGCCAGCAGCCAAGGATTTACTAGCGGGGGGTCCAAAAACATTCAGTACTTC. The chain recombines TRBV4-3 with TRBJ2-4, with TRBD2 matching 12 bases. V lost 1 base, J lost 2 bases, and 6 bases stayed unmatched. The CDR3 is 18 amino acids. Germline V gene sequence: CDR1 LGHNA, CDR2 YSLEER.

This clonotype came up many times. The chain links TRBV4-3 to TRBJ2-1; D gene ambiguous. This CDR3 is built from 14 residues. Germline values: CDR1 LGHNA, CDR2 YSLEER. The ends were cut back, 0 bases at V and 6 bases at J, with 9 bases in the middle. The CDR3 here is CASSQDRWLNEQFF. CDR3 coding DNA: TGCGCCAGCAGCCAAGATCGCTGGCTCAATGAGCAGTTCTTC.

This clonotype was seen ten or more times. This sequence joins TRBV29-1 and TRBJ2-7; D is possibly TRBD2 (6 bases). With 1 base removed from V and 6 bases from J, the gap between germline ends came to 19 bases. The CDR3 spans 15 residues. The V gene's germline CDR1 is SQVTM and CDR2 ANQGSEA. The CDR3 spells CSVEVFGGIKSEQYF. CDR3 DNA sequence: TGCAGCGTTGAAGTCTTCGGGGGAATTAAATCCGAGCAGTACTTC.

At least ten counts were recorded for this clonotype. CDR3 region: CATSDPGSRRELFF. The CDR3 nucleotides are TGTGCCACCAGTGATCCCGGGTCCCGGAGGGAGCTGTTTTTT. This chain links TRBV24-1 with TRBJ2-2; D uncertain. V was pared by 3 bases and J by 9 bases, with 13 bases between. The CDR3 extends over 14 amino acids. The V gene's germline CDR1 is KGHDR and CDR2 SFDVKD.

This clonotype was seen at least ten times. This chain links TRBV2 with TRBJ1-5, with 10 bases matching TRBD1. This CDR3 has 15 amino acids. Germline V CDR1 and CDR2: SNHLY, FYNNEI. V lost 3 bases to trimming and J lost 7 bases; unmatched junction nucleotides: 6. The DNA of the CDR3 is TGTGCCAGCAGTGACGACAGGGGGCGCGGACAGCCCCAGCATTTT. It yields the protein CASSDDRGRGQPQHF.